The 25 T cell receptor beta chains reported below all come from one sample, sequenced in a study of OX40 agonist ivuxolimab in advanced cancers. Clones were read by immunoSEQ multiplex PCR, and TCRdb kept only the in-frame ones, dropping some. The sample lists just under 75,000 clones, approximately 90% occurring once. The sample in question was CD4+ or CD8+ T cells sorted from blood, obtained in a trial of the OX40 agonist ivuxolimab. Source of these receptors: an adult with an advanced solid tumor such as melanoma, head and neck, liver or kidney cancer.

V usage is TRBV2 and J usage is TRBJ1-5; the D is unclear. The germline CDR1 and CDR2 sequences are SNHLY and FYNNEI. This CDR3 region has 14 residues. V was clipped by 3 bases and J by 0 bases, with 6 bases between them. CDR3 sequence (DNA): TGTGCCAGCAGTGACAGGCATAGCAATCAGCCCCAGCATTTT. Translating it yields CASSDRHSNQPQHF.

The rearrangement uses TRBV7-2 and TRBJ2-1; D is unclear. CDR1 and CDR2 from the germline V gene are SGHTA and FQGNSA. Trimming pared 2 bases from V and 5 bases from J, leaving 10 bases between. CDR3 size: 14 residues. The CDR3 loop is CASSLLPGNNEQFF. CDR3 in DNA: TGTGCCAGCAGCTTACTACCCGGCAACAATGAGCAGTTCTTC.

The V call is TRBV28, the J call TRBJ1-5; possibly TRBD1 for D (6 bases). This CDR3 spans 14 amino acids. CDR1 is MDHEN and CDR2 is SYDVKM in the germline V gene. The germline V and J ends were trimmed by 6 bases and 6 bases, with 15 bases remaining between them. In DNA, the CDR3 is TGTGCCAGCAGCAACACAGGGAATGGTCAGCCCCAGCATTTT. The encoded protein is CASSNTGNGQPQHF.

This chain joins TRBV21-1 and TRBJ2-5; TRBD2, as called in the table, went unchecked against the DNA. TRBV21-1 represents a pseudogene. This CDR3 is built from 11 residues. The DNA of the CDR3 is TGTGCCAGGCGGCCCCAAGAGACCCAGTACTTC. As protein: CARRPQETQYF.

This chain joins TRBV4-2 and TRBJ1-2, with 8 bases fitting TRBD1. The CDR3 is made up of 16 amino acids. Germline V lookup: CDR1 LGHNA, CDR2 YNFKEQ. With V trimmed by 1 base and J by 2 bases, 6 bases remained unmatched. CDR3 sequence (DNA): TGTGCCAGCAGCCAAGCGACAGGGGATTTCAACTATGGCTACACCTTC. This codes for CASSQATGDFNYGYTF.

The chain recombines TRBV28 with TRBJ2-1; 11 nucleotides line up with TRBD2. The germline V gene has CDR1 MDHEN and CDR2 SYDVKM. V was pared by 3 bases and J by 7 bases, with 2 bases of the junction left unmatched. The CDR3 is 14 amino acids. CDR3 loop: CASSLRLAGNEQFF. The CDR3 DNA reads TGTGCCAGCAGTTTGAGACTAGCGGGAAATGAGCAGTTCTTC.

This rearrangement joins TRBV28 to TRBJ2-3, with D possibly TRBD1 on 6 matching bases. Trimming pared 6 bases from V and 1 base from J, leaving 8 bases between. The CDR3 covers 13 residues. From germline, CDR1 is MDHEN and CDR2 SYDVKM. CDR3: CASRTGGTDTQYF. CDR3 DNA: TGTGCCAGCAGGACAGGTGGCACAGATACGCAGTATTTT.

The chain couples TRBV6-1 to TRBJ1-4; maybe TRBD1 (6 bases). The V gene's germline CDR1 is MNHNS and CDR2 SASEGT. V dropped 5 bases and J dropped 5 bases, with 15 bases sitting between them. This CDR3 is 15 amino acids long. CDR3 protein: CASSSLAGVNEKLFF. The CDR3 DNA is TGTGCCAGCAGTTCCCTGGCAGGGGTGAATGAAAAACTGTTTTTT.

The genes are TRBV4-3 and TRBJ2-4, with D unclear. The V gene's germline CDR1 is LGHNA and CDR2 YSLEER. V was cut by 0 bases and J by 0 bases, with 6 bases left in between. The CDR3 is 15 residues long. The CDR3 loop reads CASSQEPLAKNIQYF. The CDR3 nucleotides are TGCGCCAGCAGCCAAGAGCCCTTAGCCAAAAACATTCAGTACTTC.

The gene calls are TRBV20-1 and TRBJ2-5; D is perhaps TRBD1 (5 bases). Germline CDR1 and CDR2: DFQATT and SNEGSKA (reference sequence). The V gene lost 4 bases and the J gene lost 4 bases, with 7 bases spanning the gap. CDR3 length: 11 residues. CDR3 protein: CSATGSETQYF. The CDR3 nucleotides read TGCAGTGCTACAGGGTCAGAGACCCAGTACTTC.

The CDR3 DNA reads TGTGCCAGCATGCCGGGACTTAGCTCTGGAAACACCATATATTTT. It specifies CASMPGLSSGNTIYF. This chain links TRBV6-5 with TRBJ1-3; D is perhaps TRBD1 (5 bases). Germline V gene lookup returns CDR1 MNHEY and CDR2 SVGAGI. The CDR3 totals 15 residues. The V end lost 7 bases, the J end lost 0 bases, and 13 bases lay between the germline ends.

This clone was counted once. The V call is TRBV30, the J call TRBJ2-5; maybe TRBD1 (5 bases). Germline V gene sequence: CDR1 GTSNPN, CDR2 SVGIG (reference sequence). The ends were cut back, 4 bases at V and 0 bases at J, with 6 bases in the middle. The length of the CDR3 is 12 residues. The CDR3 DNA follows: TGTGCCTGGACACAGGACCAAGAGACCCAGTACTTC. Translating it yields CAWTQDQETQYF.

This clone has only a few counts. The rearrangement uses TRBV30 and TRBJ1-4; maybe TRBD1 (5 bases). The V and J ends lost 8 bases and 6 bases respectively, with 7 bases between them. This CDR3 region has 10 residues. Looked up from germline, CDR1 is GTSNPN and CDR2 is SVGIG (reference sequence). CDR3 region: CAGRDEKLFF. The CDR3, as DNA: TGTGCCGGCAGGGATGAAAAACTGTTTTTT. Full variable domain (outside the CDR3, taken from reference TRBV30 and TRBJ1-4): SQTIHQWPATLVQPVGSPLSLECTVEGTSNPNLYWYRQAAGRGLQLLFYSVGIGQISSEVPQNLSASRPQDRQFILSSKKLLLSDSGFYLCAGRDEKLFFGSGTQLSVL.

V and J are TRBV6-1 and TRBJ2-5, with TRBD1 matching 7 bases. The V and J ends lost 7 bases and 3 bases, in that order; junction bases with no gene match: 5. There are 13 residues in the CDR3. The V gene's germline CDR1 is MNHNS and CDR2 SASEGT. CDR3 in amino acids: CASMGTDEETQYF. The CDR3 DNA is TGTGCCAGCATGGGGACAGACGAAGAGACCCAGTACTTC.

The chain is built from TRBV7-2 and TRBJ1-5, with TRBD1 matching 7 bases. Trimming took 3 bases from V and 1 from J; bases not matched to a gene: 0. This CDR3 has 14 amino acids. Looked up from germline, CDR1 is SGHTA and CDR2 is FQGNSA. The CDR3 sequence: CASSLTGSNQPQHF. DNA of the CDR3: TGTGCCAGCAGCTTGACAGGGAGCAATCAGCCCCAGCATTTT.

V usage is TRBV4-2 and J usage is TRBJ1-1; 7 bases agree with TRBD1. The ends lost 1 base at V and 5 bases at J; junction bases unmatched: 7. The germline V gene encodes CDR1 LGHNA and CDR2 YNFKEQ. CDR3 length: 15 residues. CDR3 loop: CASSQVDRARTEAFF. The CDR3 DNA reads as TGTGCCAGCAGCCAAGTTGACAGGGCACGGACTGAAGCTTTCTTT.

In its sample, this clone was seen once. V and J are TRBV7-9 and TRBJ2-7; the match to TRBD1 covers 9 bases. CDR3 size: 12 residues. Germline V gene lookup returns CDR1 SEHNR and CDR2 FQNEAQ (reference sequence). The V and J ends lost 6 bases and 6 bases, in that order; junction bases with no gene match: 3. In DNA, the CDR3 is TGTGCCAGCAGTATACAGGGGGCCGAGCAGTACTTC. Protein: CASSIQGAEQYF.

This rearrangement joins TRBV11-1 to TRBJ1-1, with D maybe TRBD1 (6 bases). CDR1 SGHAT and CDR2 FQDESV come from the germline V gene (reference sequence). The CDR3 spans 14 residues. Trimming removed 2 bases at V and 1 base at J, with 8 bases between. The CDR3 protein is CASSLSGANTEAFF. The CDR3, as DNA: TGTGCCAGCAGCTTATCAGGGGCGAACACTGAAGCTTTCTTT.

The J gene is TRBJ2-7, the V gene TRBV6-6, with 7 bases aligning to TRBD1. The germline V gene has CDR1 MNHNY and CDR2 SVGAGI (reference sequence). This CDR3 comprises 14 residues. Trimming cost V 5 bases and J 6 bases; bases outside gene matches: 10. The CDR3 DNA reads as TGTGCCAGCAGTACGGACAGGAGGAGCGGCGAGCAGTACTTC. As protein: CASSTDRRSGEQYF.

CDR3 in amino acids: CASSLVPGKGETQYF. CDR3 DNA sequence: TGCGCCAGCAGCTTGGTGCCAGGAAAGGGAGAGACCCAGTACTTC. This chain links TRBV5-1 with TRBJ2-5; D remains unclear. V lost 0 bases to trimming and J lost 4 bases, with 13 bases between them. Per germline, CDR1 SGHRS and CDR2 YFSETQ. The CDR3 extends over 15 amino acids.

The chain's CDR3 is CASSLVLAGSGELFF. In DNA form, the CDR3 reads TGTGCCAGCAGCTTAGTTCTAGCGGGATCCGGGGAGCTGTTTTTT. This chain connects TRBV7-2 to TRBJ2-2; 9 nucleotides line up with TRBD2. Germline assignment: CDR1 SGHTA and CDR2 FQGNSA. V shed 1 base and J 6 bases; nucleotides not matched to a gene: 3. The CDR3 totals 15 residues.

This clone was seen a single time. The V and J genes are TRBV7-1 and TRBJ2-7; TRBD1 agrees at 9 bases. TRBV7-1 is known as an ORF, though its function is uncertain. The CDR3 is 14 amino acids. The V segment lost 5 bases and the J segment 6 bases; nucleotides outside the gene matches: 8. CDR3 sequence: CASSAGTGSSEQYF. DNA for the CDR3: TGTGCCAGCAGCGCCGGGACAGGGTCCAGCGAGCAGTACTTC.

V and J are TRBV4-3 and TRBJ2-2, with D unclear. The CDR3 totals 17 residues. The ends were cut back, 0 bases at V and 0 bases at J, with 11 bases in the middle. Germline CDR1 is LGHNA and CDR2 is YSLEER. CDR3 DNA sequence: TGCGCCAGCAGCCAAGATTCGGCACCCCCGAACACCGGGGAGCTGTTTTTT. Encoded protein: CASSQDSAPPNTGELFF.

The rearrangement uses TRBV28 and TRBJ2-3; D is perhaps TRBD1 or TRBD2 (6 bases each). The CDR3 covers 15 residues. The germline V gene encodes CDR1 MDHEN and CDR2 SYDVKM. The ends were cut back, 1 base at V and 5 bases at J, with 13 bases in the middle. This CDR3 reads CASSLLSRGGDTQYF. The CDR3, as DNA: TGTGCCAGCAGTTTATTAAGCAGGGGAGGAGATACGCAGTATTTT.

CDR3 residues: CASSLYPGAVTYEQYF. For the CDR3, the DNA is TGTGCCAGCAGTTTATACCCCGGGGCGGTTACCTACGAGCAGTACTTC. V and J are TRBV28 and TRBJ2-7, with D possibly called TRBD1 or TRBD2 (5 bases each). Trimming removed 1 base at V and 2 bases at J, with 15 bases between. Germline V lookup: CDR1 MDHEN, CDR2 SYDVKM. This CDR3 comprises 16 residues.